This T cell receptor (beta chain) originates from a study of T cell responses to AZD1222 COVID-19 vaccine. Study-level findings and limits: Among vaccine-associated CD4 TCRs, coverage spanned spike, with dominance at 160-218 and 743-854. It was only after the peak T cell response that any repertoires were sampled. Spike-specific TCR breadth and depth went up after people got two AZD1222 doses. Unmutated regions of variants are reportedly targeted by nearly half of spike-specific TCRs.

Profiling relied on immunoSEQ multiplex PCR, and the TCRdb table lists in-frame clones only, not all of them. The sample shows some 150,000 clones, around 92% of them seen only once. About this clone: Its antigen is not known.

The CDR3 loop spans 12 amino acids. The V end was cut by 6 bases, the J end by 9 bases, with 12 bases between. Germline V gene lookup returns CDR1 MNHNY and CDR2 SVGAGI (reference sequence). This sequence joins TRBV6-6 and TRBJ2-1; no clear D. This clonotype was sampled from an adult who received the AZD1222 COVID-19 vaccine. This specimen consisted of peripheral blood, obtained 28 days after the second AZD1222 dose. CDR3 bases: TGTGCCAGCAGCCTGACCCCGGGTGAGCAGTTCTTC. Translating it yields CASSLTPGEQFF.